These 26 T cell receptor beta chains came from one sample sequenced in a study of T cell repertoires in cytomegalovirus infection. These receptors' targets are unknown. MiXCR was run by TCRdb on the reads, yielding one entry per CDR3 protein. Among around 500,000 distinct CDR3 sequences listed, more than 40% were seen once. The sequences come from cultured PBMCs, collected from culture after CMV antigen stimulation. The source of these receptors is a human donor in good health (CMV status not recorded). Some clones in this sample may be carry-over from other donors' samples.

This clonotype has a handful of counts. This rearrangement joins TRBV7-2 to TRBJ2-1, with TRBD1 matching over 9 bases. Unmatched junction bases numbered 13, after V lost 10 bases and J lost 9 bases. CDR3 length: 14 residues. CDR1 is SGHTA, CDR2 FQGNSA, per germline. The CDR3 here is CATKQGQGFSEQFF. CDR3 DNA sequence: TGTGCCACCAAACAGGGACAGGGTTTTAGTGAGCAGTTCTTC.

This clonotype was detected once. The chain recombines TRBV10-3 with TRBJ1-2; D is undetermined. This CDR3 has 12 amino acids. Per germline, CDR1 ENHRY and CDR2 SYGVKD. The germline V and J ends were trimmed by 4 bases and 8 bases, with 11 bases remaining between them. The CDR3, as DNA: TGTGCCATCAGTGGGGCAGCTCCGGGCTACACCTTC. It is translated as CAISGAAPGYTF.

The rearrangement joins TRBV20-1 to TRBJ2-1; tentatively, D is TRBD2 (6 bases). The CDR3 is 16 amino acids. Germline V CDR1 and CDR2: DFQATT, SNEGSKA (reference sequence). V lost 6 bases to trimming and J lost 4 bases, with 22 bases between them. The CDR3 DNA reads TGCAGTGCCCTCTCAAGGGCAGGAGGGCGGTACAATGAGCAGTTCTTC. Translating gives CSALSRAGGRYNEQFF.

The chain joins TRBV4-3 to TRBJ2-3; D may be TRBD2 (6 bases). Trimming took 5 bases from V and 3 from J, leaving 15 bases between them. CDR1 LGHNA and CDR2 YSLEER come from the germline V gene. The CDR3 totals 15 residues. The CDR3 reads CASSYTGVGTDTQYF. The DNA of the CDR3 is TGCGCCAGCAGCTATACGGGAGTGGGGACAGATACGCAGTATTTT.

This clonotype appeared a few times. The chain is built from TRBV12-3 or TRBV12-4 and TRBJ1-2; 7 positions match TRBD1. This CDR3 has 15 amino acids. Trimming took 5 bases from V and 4 from J; bases not matched to a gene: 10. The CDR3 reads CASSPSDRDPYGYTF. The CDR3 bases are TGTGCCAGCAGTCCTAGTGACAGGGACCCCTATGGCTACACCTTC.

This clonotype was detected only a few times. The chain has TRBV28 and TRBJ2-3; TRBD1 aligns across 10 bases. Germline-derived CDR1 and CDR2 are MDHEN and SYDVKM. The trim removed 8 bases at V and 2 bases at J, leaving 16 bases unmatched. This CDR3 region has 18 residues. The CDR3 protein is CASPPGTGVRTHTDTQYF. The CDR3, as DNA: TGTGCCAGCCCTCCCGGGACAGGGGTTCGTACCCACACAGATACGCAGTATTTT.

This clonotype has only a few counts. The chain recombines TRBV12-3 or TRBV12-4 with TRBJ2-7, with D maybe TRBD2 (5 bases). V was clipped by 7 bases and J by 0 bases, with 13 bases between them. The CDR3 is made up of 14 amino acids. CDR3 residues: CASNPPGSSYEQYF. As DNA, the CDR3 is TGTGCCAGCAATCCCCCGGGGAGCTCCTACGAGCAGTACTTC.

The chain uses TRBV6-1 and TRBJ2-7; 9 positions agree with TRBD1. V was clipped by 7 bases and J by 3 bases; unmatched bases: 10. The CDR3 loop spans 15 amino acids. In germline, CDR1 is MNHNS, CDR2 SASEGT. The CDR3 region has the DNA TGTGCCAGCAAACCCCCGGACAGGGGAATCTACGAGCAGTACTTC. This codes for CASKPPDRGIYEQYF.

The gene calls are TRBV11-2 and TRBJ2-5; TRBD2 matches 11 bases. J gave up 3 bases and V 4 bases, and 4 bases lay outside the gene matches. The CDR3 covers 15 residues. The germline V gene encodes CDR1 SGHAT and CDR2 FQNNGV. This CDR3 reads CASSSWGLAEETQYF. Written as DNA, the CDR3 is TGTGCCAGCAGCTCCTGGGGACTAGCGGAAGAGACCCAGTACTTC. The variable domain in full, completed from reference TRBV11-2 and TRBJ2-5, reads EAGVAQSPRYKIIEKRQSVAFWCNPISGHATLYWYQQILGQGPKLLIQFQNNGVVDDSQLPKDRFSAERLKGVDSTLKIQPAKLEDSAVYLCASSSWGLAEETQYFGPGTRLLVL.

This clonotype has just a few counts. The chain links TRBV7-2 to TRBJ2-7; TRBD2 matches 9 bases. Germline V lookup: CDR1 SGHTA, CDR2 FQGNSA. This CDR3 contains 16 residues. J was trimmed by 6 bases and V by 5 bases; bases with no gene match: 14. CDR3 sequence: CASSMALAGPLGEQYF. CDR3 in DNA: TGTGCCAGCAGCATGGCGCTAGCGGGACCTCTGGGCGAGCAGTACTTC.

J is TRBJ2-1 and V is TRBV7-6, with 9 nucleotides matching TRBD2. Trimming at V came to 4 bases and at J to 4 bases, leaving 11 bases not matched to a gene. Germline CDR1 SGHVS, CDR2 FNYEAQ. The length of the CDR3 is 17 residues. CDR3 nucleotide sequence: TGTGCCAGCAGCTCGCCTGGGGGGGCGGGGGGGTACAATGAGCAGTTCTTC. Translation gives CASSSPGGAGGYNEQFF.

The chain has TRBV4-1 and TRBJ1-2, with unresolved D. V shed 2 bases and J shed 2 bases, with 12 bases lying between them. Germline lookup yields CDR1 MGHRA and CDR2 YSYEKL. The CDR3 extends over 15 amino acids. The CDR3 loop is CASSQPRGKNYGYTF. CDR3 coding DNA: TGCGCCAGCAGCCAACCGCGGGGAAAAAACTATGGCTACACCTTC.

This clonotype was seen only a few times. The V call is TRBV27, the J call TRBJ2-7; D is possibly TRBD1 (5 bases). There are 16 residues in the CDR3. The V gene's germline CDR1 is MNHEY and CDR2 SMNVEV (reference sequence). The V end lost 3 bases, the J end lost 0 bases, and 15 bases lay between the germline ends. In DNA form, the CDR3 reads TGTGCCAGCAGTTTGACAGCGACCACGAGCTCCTACGAGCAGTACTTC. This translates into CASSLTATTSSYEQYF.

This clonotype was observed a handful of times. The chain employs TRBV7-6 and TRBJ2-5, with 7 bases matching TRBD1. Germline assignment: CDR1 SGHVS and CDR2 FNYEAQ. The trim removed 6 bases at V and 5 bases at J, leaving 6 bases unmatched. The CDR3 runs 13 residues. CDR3 nucleotides: TGTGCCAGCAGAAGGGACAGCTTGGAGACCCAGTACTTC. Translated, it gives CASRRDSLETQYF.

V gene TRBV7-4 combines with J gene TRBJ2-3, with 7 bases identical to TRBD2. The CDR3 loop spans 14 amino acids. Germline V gene sequence: CDR1 SGHVT, CDR2 SQSDAQ. The trim removed 1 base at V and 9 bases at J, leaving 7 bases unmatched. The DNA of the CDR3 is TGTGCCAGCAGCTTAGACACCCCGGGACTAACGCAGTATTTT. Its protein product is CASSLDTPGLTQYF.

This clonotype has a count of ten or more. The junction differs from germline at one of its ends, possibly a read error. The genes are TRBV7-2 and TRBJ2-3, with D possibly being TRBD2 (5 bases). From germline, CDR1 is SGHTA and CDR2 FQGNSA. The CDR3 consists of 12 residues. CDR3 bases: TGTGCCAGCAGCCTAGCTTCTGGTACGCAGTATTTT. This gives the protein CASSLASGTQYF.

The genes are TRBV20-1 and TRBJ1-5; D gene unclear. CDR3 size: 12 residues. In germline, CDR1 is DFQATT, CDR2 SNEGSKA (reference sequence). Trimming took 4 bases from V and 2 from J, leaving 6 bases between them. The CDR3 loop reads CSAMAGNQPQHF. The CDR3 DNA reads TGCAGTGCTATGGCGGGCAATCAGCCCCAGCATTTT.

The CDR3 DNA sequence: TGTGCCAGCAGCCCAAGGGGACACACCACAGATACGCAGTATTTT. It encodes CASSPRGHTTDTQYF. This sequence joins TRBV11-3 and TRBJ2-3; D is possibly TRBD1 (6 bases). Trimming took 5 bases from V and 2 from J, leaving 14 bases between them. This CDR3 has 15 amino acids. Germline CDR1 and CDR2: SGHNT and YENEEA.

This chain links TRBV4-3 with TRBJ2-3; TRBD2 matches 11 bases. Germline-derived CDR1 and CDR2 are LGHNA and YSLEER. With 0 bases clipped from V and 2 bases from J, the junction kept 4 bases outside the gene matches. The CDR3 length is 17 residues. CDR3 region: CASSQETSGRFTDTQYF. CDR3 coding DNA: TGCGCCAGCAGCCAAGAAACTAGCGGGAGATTCACAGATACGCAGTATTTT.

The table lists this clonotype with many counts. V and J are TRBV7-2 and TRBJ2-7; 15 nucleotides match TRBD2. The CDR3 sequence is 17 residues long. The J segment lost 7 bases and the V segment lost 4 bases, leaving 11 bases of the junction unmatched. Germline V gene sequence: CDR1 SGHTA, CDR2 FQGNSA. CDR3 nucleotides: TGTGCCAGCAGCTCACCAAGAAGGACTAGCGGGGGGGGAGAGCAGTACTTC. Amino acid sequence: CASSSPRRTSGGGEQYF.

At least ten counts were recorded for this clonotype. V usage is TRBV12-3 or TRBV12-4 and J usage is TRBJ1-1; D remains unclear. V was trimmed by 3 bases and J by 2 bases, leaving 10 bases between them. This CDR3 has 14 residues. The chain's CDR3 is CASSLSSTNTEAFF. In nucleotides, the CDR3 is TGTGCCAGCAGTTTGTCATCCACCAACACTGAAGCTTTCTTT.

This clonotype was detected ten times or more. The chain joins TRBV7-2 to TRBJ2-1; the match to TRBD2 covers 11 bases. The CDR3 has 16 amino acids. Germline V lookup: CDR1 SGHTA, CDR2 FQGNSA. The V segment lost 3 bases and the J segment 4 bases; nucleotides outside the gene matches: 5. For the CDR3, the DNA is TGTGCCAGCAGCTTGACGGGACTAGCGGAGTACAATGAGCAGTTCTTC. As protein: CASSLTGLAEYNEQFF.

V usage is TRBV5-6 and J usage is TRBJ1-2; D not resolved. Germline V gene sequence: CDR1 SGHDT, CDR2 YYEEEE. The CDR3 totals 16 residues. Trimming cost V 3 bases and J 4 bases, with 19 bases left between them. In DNA, the CDR3 is TGTGCCAGCAGCTCGCGGAGGGTCCCAGTGGGCTATGGCTACACCTTC. Translation gives CASSSRRVPVGYGYTF.

In its sample, this clonotype was seen a few times. V and J are TRBV7-2 and TRBJ1-2, with D possibly being TRBD1 (5 bases). Germline-derived CDR1 and CDR2 are SGHTA and FQGNSA. The CDR3 totals 15 residues. Trimming cost V 1 base and J 0 bases, with 9 bases left between them. CDR3 coding DNA: TGTGCCAGCAGCTTAGTTCCGGGGGCTAACTATGGCTACACCTTC. Its protein is CASSLVPGANYGYTF.

In nucleotides, the CDR3 is TGTGCCAGCAGCTTAAGGGGACCGGGACTAGCGGGGGGAATGGGTACAGATACGCAGTATTTT. Its translation: CASSLRGPGLAGGMGTDTQYF. V and J are TRBV7-2 and TRBJ2-3; 15 bases are shared with TRBD2. This CDR3 region has 21 residues. Germline lookup yields CDR1 SGHTA and CDR2 FQGNSA. The trim removed 2 bases at V and 3 bases at J, leaving 15 bases unmatched.

The chain is built from TRBV6-2 or TRBV6-3 and TRBJ2-3; D is undetermined. The ends were cut back, 10 bases at V and 1 base at J, with 18 bases in the middle. Germline V gene sequence: CDR1 MNHEY, CDR2 SVGEGT. This CDR3 contains 15 residues. Here the CDR3 DNA reads TGTGCCATCGAAGATGGGGTTTCGGGCACAGATACGCAGTATTTT. Residues: CAIEDGVSGTDTQYF.